One and the same sample provided the 21 T cell receptor beta chains below, sequenced in a study of Ad26.COV2.S vaccination and SARS-CoV-2 variants. Stated treatment: some 20 received Ad26.COV2.S at low or high dose, single or two shots; about 5 received placebo; per-sample allocation not given. All samples were drawn on day 63, counting from the first vaccine or placebo injection. Libraries were prepared by immunoSEQ multiplex PCR; TCRdb keeps only in-frame clonotypes and omits some of them. The data contain over 400,000 clones, 89% of them singletons. The source material was peripheral blood, sampled in a trial of Ad26.COV2.S vaccine versus placebo. The receptor set was obtained from a person between 18 and 59 years old who received the Ad26.COV2.S COVID-19 vaccine or a placebo.

This clone was seen only once. The chain recombines TRBV5-4 with TRBJ2-3; the match to TRBD2 covers 7 bases. The CDR3 runs to 16 residues. From germline, CDR1 is SGHNT and CDR2 YYREEE (reference sequence). The junction had 10 bases not matched to a gene; V was cut back by 4 bases and J by 2 bases. CDR3 sequence reads: CASSPNLAENTDTQYF. CDR3 nucleotide sequence: TGTGCCAGCAGCCCAAACCTAGCGGAGAACACAGATACGCAGTATTTT.

As regards this clone: Other DNA sequences within the sample encode an identical CDR3. This chain links TRBV9 with TRBJ1-1; no clear D. The V and J ends lost 0 bases and 2 bases respectively, with 8 bases between them. Germline CDR1 and CDR2: SGDLS and YYNGEE. The CDR3 covers 14 residues. DNA for the CDR3: TGTGCCAGCAGCGTAGAAGGCCTCAACACTGAAGCTTTCTTT. Translating it yields CASSVEGLNTEAFF.

V gene TRBV28 combines with J gene TRBJ1-1; no reliable D call. Germline values: CDR1 MDHEN, CDR2 SYDVKM. The CDR3 extends over 12 amino acids. V was pared by 7 bases and J by 1 base, with 7 bases between. The CDR3 DNA is TGTGCCAGCATTACGGAGAACACTGAAGCTTTCTTT. This encodes CASITENTEAFF.

The V and J genes are TRBV4-3 and TRBJ1-2; weak D call: TRBD1 (5 bases). V dropped 0 bases and J dropped 4 bases, with 12 bases sitting between them. The CDR3 loop spans 15 amino acids. CDR1 and CDR2 (germline): LGHNA, YSLEER. CDR3 in amino acids: CASSQDVRVFYGYTF. The CDR3 nucleotides read TGCGCCAGCAGCCAAGACGTCAGGGTTTTCTATGGCTACACCTTC.

This clone was recorded only once. The J gene is TRBJ2-3, the V gene TRBV5-1, with TRBD2 as a possible D gene (6 bases). V was clipped by 6 bases and J by 1 base, with 18 bases between them. The CDR3 spans 16 residues. CDR1 and CDR2 from the germline V gene are SGHRS and YFSETQ. CDR3 loop: CASIPAPSAGTDTQYF. As DNA, the CDR3 is TGCGCCAGCATACCAGCCCCTAGCGCTGGCACAGATACGCAGTATTTT. Filled out from reference TRBV5-1 and TRBJ2-3, the complete variable domain reads KAGVTQTPRYLIKTRGQQVTLSCSPISGHRSVSWYQQTPGQGLQFLFEYFSETQRNKGNFPGRFSGRQFSNSRSEMNVSTLELGDSALYLCASIPAPSAGTDTQYFGPGTRLTVL.

The V gene is TRBV6-5, the J gene TRBJ1-1; D is ambiguous. In germline, CDR1 is MNHEY, CDR2 SVGAGI. Trimming pared 8 bases from V and 6 bases from J, leaving 19 bases between. The CDR3 is made up of 14 amino acids. The CDR3 loop reads CASREERRRPEAFF. For the CDR3, the DNA is TGTGCCAGCCGCGAGGAAAGAAGACGGCCTGAAGCTTTCTTT.

The genes are TRBV4-1 and TRBJ2-7; 7 bases are a match to TRBD1. Germline V gene sequence: CDR1 MGHRA, CDR2 YSYEKL. V trimming: 6 bases; J trimming: 3 bases; junction bases outside the gene matches: 5. This CDR3 comprises 13 residues. The CDR3 spells CASSHPGGYEQYV. CDR3 coding DNA: TGCGCCAGCAGTCACCCAGGGGGCTACGAGCAGTACGTC.

The genes are TRBV6-1 and TRBJ1-2; no clear D. The germline V gene has CDR1 MNHNS and CDR2 SASEGT. There are 12 residues in the CDR3. The ends were cut back, 2 bases at V and 5 bases at J, with 6 bases in the middle. The CDR3 reads CASSEHTYGYTF. The CDR3 DNA is TGTGCCAGCAGTGAACACACTTATGGCTACACCTTC.

The chain combines TRBV2 with TRBJ1-6; TRBD1 matches 8 bases. The CDR3 covers 15 residues. CDR1 and CDR2 (germline): SNHLY, FYNNEI. The J segment lost 9 bases and the V segment lost 4 bases, leaving 8 bases of the junction unmatched. CDR3 DNA sequence: TGTGCCAGCAGTGGACAGGGGTTGAGGTCTTCACCCCTCCACTTT. Translating gives CASSGQGLRSSPLHF.

The rearrangement joins TRBV6-5 to TRBJ1-2; D possibly corresponds to TRBD1 (6 bases). CDR1 and CDR2 (germline): MNHEY, SVGAGI. Trimming shortened V by 0 bases and J by 7 bases, and 15 bases separated the two germline ends. This CDR3 is built from 15 residues. The CDR3 region is CASSYSWGGGGGYTF. The CDR3 region has the DNA TGTGCCAGCAGTTACTCGTGGGGGGGCGGTGGTGGCTACACCTTC.

This chain connects TRBV27 to TRBJ1-1; a possible D gene is TRBD1 (6 bases). The V gene lost 6 bases and the J gene lost 0 bases, with 20 bases spanning the gap. Looked up from germline, CDR1 is MNHEY and CDR2 is SMNVEV (reference sequence). This CDR3 comprises 17 residues. The CDR3 loop is CASSLLMTGKMNTEAFF. The CDR3 DNA reads TGTGCCAGCAGCCTCCTGATGACAGGAAAAATGAACACTGAAGCTTTCTTT.

The CDR3 is CASSSFKGLAGAYEQYV. The CDR3 DNA is TGTGCCAGCAGCTCATTCAAAGGACTAGCGGGAGCCTACGAGCAGTACGTC. This chain uses TRBV7-8 with TRBJ2-7, with TRBD2 identical over 13 bases. The CDR3 length is 17 residues. Unmatched junction bases numbered 8, after V lost 4 bases and J lost 2 bases. CDR1 and CDR2 (germline): SGHVS, FQNEAQ.

V gene TRBV4-2 combines with J gene TRBJ2-3; D is ambiguous. V dropped 0 bases and J dropped 0 bases, with 7 bases sitting between them. CDR3 length equals 15 residues. Germline CDR1 is LGHNA and CDR2 is YNFKEQ. The CDR3 is CASSQESFSTDTQYF. The DNA for the CDR3 is TGTGCCAGCAGCCAAGAAAGCTTTAGCACAGATACGCAGTATTTT.

The chain couples TRBV7-3 to TRBJ2-5; a possible D gene is TRBD2 (6 bases). The V and J ends lost 5 bases and 5 bases respectively, with 12 bases between them. Per the germline V gene, CDR1 is SGHTA and CDR2 is FQGTGA. CDR3 length: 13 amino acids. The CDR3 DNA sequence: TGTGCCAGCAGCATGACTAGTTTCGAGACCCAGTACTTC. Translation gives CASSMTSFETQYF.

V usage is TRBV18 and J usage is TRBJ2-1; 9 positions agree with TRBD1. This CDR3 spans 17 amino acids. V lost 5 bases and J lost 4; bases outside the gene matches: 12. In germline, CDR1 is KGHSH, CDR2 LQKENI. The CDR3: CASSISGTGQGYNEQFF. The CDR3 coding sequence is TGTGCCAGCTCAATCTCCGGTACGGGACAGGGTTACAATGAGCAGTTCTTC.

The chain is built from TRBV11-2 and TRBJ1-5; no definite D call. Germline V gene sequence: CDR1 SGHAT, CDR2 FQNNGV. The CDR3 is made up of 14 amino acids. Trimming stripped 5 bases from V and 0 bases from J, with 8 bases between. The CDR3 coding sequence is TGTGCCAGCAGCGAGGTGCTTAGCAATCAGCCCCAGCATTTT. Amino acids: CASSEVLSNQPQHF. Full variable domain (outside the CDR3, taken from reference TRBV11-2 and TRBJ1-5): EAGVAQSPRYKIIEKRQSVAFWCNPISGHATLYWYQQILGQGPKLLIQFQNNGVVDDSQLPKDRFSAERLKGVDSTLKIQPAKLEDSAVYLCASSEVLSNQPQHFGDGTRLSIL.

The chain has TRBV5-6 and TRBJ2-5, with D tentatively TRBD1 or TRBD2 (5 bases each). Trimming took 3 bases from V and 2 from J, leaving 14 bases between them. The CDR3 extends over 15 amino acids. The germline V gene has CDR1 SGHDT and CDR2 YYEEEE. The CDR3 loop reads CASSSGYEGQETQYF. The CDR3 nucleotides read TGTGCCAGCAGCTCGGGCTACGAGGGGCAAGAGACCCAGTACTTC.

The V call is TRBV29-1, the J call TRBJ2-2; 11 bases fit TRBD2. The CDR3 consists of 16 residues. Germline-derived CDR1 and CDR2 are SQVTM and ANQGSEA. Trimming at V came to 5 bases and at J to 5 bases, leaving 10 bases not matched to a gene. The CDR3 nucleotides read TGCAGCGTTCGGCCGGCTACTAGCGGGAGAACCGGGGAGCTGTTTTTT. It specifies CSVRPATSGRTGELFF.

CDR3 coding DNA: TGTGCCAGCAGTCGGGGGGGCCGTTACGAGCAGTACTTC. This encodes CASSRGGRYEQYF. The rearrangement links TRBV21-1 to TRBJ2-7; no DNA check was done on the table's D call, TRBD2. TRBV21-1 is a pseudogene segment. This CDR3 is 13 amino acids long.

V is TRBV12-5 and J is TRBJ2-5, with 10 bases lining up with TRBD1. V lost 1 base to trimming and J lost 0 bases; unmatched junction nucleotides: 8. This CDR3 is 18 amino acids long. From germline, CDR1 is LGHNT and CDR2 FRNRAP. For the CDR3, the DNA is TGTGCTAGTGGTTTGGAGGGACAGGGGAAATCCTACCAAGAGACCCAGTACTTC. This codes for CASGLEGQGKSYQETQYF.

The V gene is TRBV5-6, the J gene TRBJ2-3, with no clear D. Trimming took off 2 bases at V and 8 bases at J, with 6 bases between the two ends. CDR1 SGHDT and CDR2 YYEEEE come from the germline V gene. The CDR3 contains 11 residues. DNA for the CDR3: TGTGCCAGCAGCTTATCTATTACGCAGTATTTT. This encodes CASSLSITQYF.